This entry lists 26 T cell receptor beta chains sequenced from one sample in a study of CDR3 diversity in severe acne. MiXCR, run by TCRdb on the PCR reads, gives a single entry per CDR3 protein. Among approximately 90,000 distinct CDR3 sequences listed, under 55% were seen once. What was sequenced was blood. These TCRs come from a male donor with severe acne vulgaris.

This clonotype showed up just a few times. This rearrangement joins TRBV7-9 to TRBJ2-7; either TRBD1 or TRBD2 may supply D (5 bases each). The CDR3 spans 18 residues. V lost 4 bases and J 0 bases, leaving 22 bases between the germline ends. Germline-derived CDR1 and CDR2 are SEHNR and FQNEAQ (reference sequence). The CDR3 protein is CASSSHPPGTGSSYEQYF. CDR3 in DNA: TGTGCCAGCAGCTCGCACCCCCCTGGGACGGGTAGCTCCTACGAGCAGTACTTC.

This clonotype was counted once. A much larger clone differs by one base, so this may be a read error. This sequence joins TRBV7-9 and TRBJ1-2; 10 nucleotides align to TRBD1. The CDR3 length is 14 residues. Germline loops: CDR1 SEHNR, CDR2 FQNEAQ (reference sequence). V lost 3 bases and J lost 10; bases outside the gene matches: 8. CDR3 bases: TGTGCCAGCAGCTTCACCGGGACAGGGGATGCCTACACCTTC. Translation gives CASSFTGTGDAYTF.

This clonotype was observed many times. This chain links TRBV6-1 with TRBJ2-5; 7 bases fit TRBD2. The J segment lost 4 bases and the V segment lost 8 bases, leaving 7 bases of the junction unmatched. The CDR3 extends over 13 amino acids. Germline V gene lookup returns CDR1 MNHNS and CDR2 SASEGT. In DNA form, the CDR3 reads TGTGCCAGCGACCCAGCGGGACGAGAGACCCAGTACTTC. It translates to CASDPAGRETQYF.

The rearrangement uses TRBV29-1 and TRBJ1-2, with 7 bases matching TRBD1. Looked up from germline, CDR1 is SQVTM and CDR2 is ANQGSEA. This CDR3 has 12 residues. V dropped 3 bases and J dropped 6; count of bases not matched to a gene: 4. The CDR3 DNA is TGCAGCGTTGATGGGACAGACGATGGCTACACCTTC. Translating it yields CSVDGTDDGYTF.

This clonotype was recorded at least ten times. V and J are TRBV19 and TRBJ2-1, with 7 bases aligning to TRBD2. This CDR3 has 15 residues. The V and J ends lost 5 bases and 5 bases, in that order; junction bases with no gene match: 9. Germline lookup yields CDR1 LNHDA and CDR2 SQIVND (reference sequence). In DNA, the CDR3 is TGTGCCAGTAGTGTGAGCGGGACGAACCACAATGAGCAGTTCTTC. Residues: CASSVSGTNHNEQFF.

J is TRBJ2-4 and V is TRBV6-4; D uncertain. V was clipped by 5 bases and J by 6 bases, with 11 bases between them. Per the germline V gene, CDR1 is MRHNA and CDR2 is SNTAGT. This CDR3 is built from 13 residues. CDR3 sequence reads: CASSSTWGNIQYF. The CDR3 bases are TGTGCCAGCAGTTCCACCTGGGGAAACATTCAGTACTTC.

Here the CDR3 DNA reads TGTGCTAGTGGTGGCTCAGAGGTTATCGGACAAGAGACCCAGTACTTC. Protein product: CASGGSEVIGQETQYF. This chain connects TRBV12-3 or TRBV12-4 to TRBJ2-5, with unresolved D. The CDR3 consists of 16 residues.

This clonotype was seen at least ten times. The chain links TRBV19 to TRBJ1-2, with D possibly being TRBD1 (5 bases). There are 13 residues in the CDR3. Trimming removed 3 bases from V and 4 bases from J, with 9 bases in between. CDR1 LNHDA and CDR2 SQIVND come from the germline V gene (reference sequence). The CDR3 reads CASSMGGVYGYTF. CDR3 sequence (DNA): TGTGCCAGTAGTATGGGAGGGGTCTATGGCTACACCTTC.

The chain has TRBV5-8 and TRBJ2-7; TRBD2 is a possible D gene (6 bases). The V and J ends lost 4 bases and 0 bases respectively, with 14 bases between them. Germline CDR1 reads SGHTS; CDR2 reads YDEGEE. This CDR3 region has 15 residues. CDR3 bases: TGTGCCAGCAGCCTACATGCCGGGAGCTCCTACGAGCAGTACTTC. Its translation is CASSLHAGSSYEQYF.

This chain connects TRBV4-2 to TRBJ1-1; weak D call: TRBD1 (5 bases). The CDR3 is made up of 16 amino acids. The germline CDR1 and CDR2 sequences are LGHNA and YNFKEQ. Deletions cut 0 bases from V and 10 bases from J, with 21 bases between. Written as DNA, the CDR3 is TGTGCCAGCAGCCAAGATTTGATGGGGGAACTTTCTGTAGCTTTCTTT. Translating gives CASSQDLMGELSVAFF.

This clonotype was seen only a few times. The chain links TRBV28 to TRBJ1-4; perhaps TRBD1 as D (5 bases). Trimming took 7 bases from V and 8 from J, leaving 14 bases between them. CDR3 length equals 13 residues. Germline V gene lookup returns CDR1 MDHEN and CDR2 SYDVKM. The CDR3 sequence: CASKPGTEEKLFF. The CDR3, as DNA: TGTGCCAGCAAACCCGGGACGGAGGAAAAACTGTTTTTT.

This clonotype was picked up many times. The chain recombines TRBV19 with TRBJ2-3, with D tentatively TRBD2 (5 bases). The V end was cut by 5 bases, the J end by 4 bases, with 19 bases between. Per the germline V gene, CDR1 is LNHDA and CDR2 is SQIVND (reference sequence). This CDR3 is built from 16 residues. The CDR3 loop reads CASSGGGRSGPDTQYF. The DNA for the CDR3 is TGTGCCAGTAGTGGAGGTGGTAGGAGTGGCCCAGATACGCAGTATTTT.

The V and J genes are TRBV4-1 and TRBJ1-2; D is perhaps TRBD1 (5 bases). The CDR3 has 16 residues. Germline V gene sequence: CDR1 MGHRA, CDR2 YSYEKL. V lost 1 base, J lost 8 bases, and 20 bases lay in between. CDR3 region: CASSQGGPGDGLGYTF. In nucleotides, the CDR3 is TGCGCCAGCAGCCAAGGAGGGCCGGGGGACGGCTTAGGCTACACCTTC.

J is TRBJ2-5 and V is TRBV12-5; D may match TRBD1 or TRBD2 (5 bases each). Germline V gene lookup returns CDR1 LGHNT and CDR2 FRNRAP. The CDR3 covers 16 residues. The CDR3 DNA follows: TGTGCCAGCAGTTTAGAAGCTACCGGGACGGAAGAGACCCAGTACTTC. Translation gives CASSLEATGTEETQYF.

Many counts were recorded for this clonotype. This rearrangement joins TRBV4-1 to TRBJ2-5, with D perhaps assigned TRBD1 or TRBD2 (5 bases each). The V gene's germline CDR1 is MGHRA and CDR2 YSYEKL. Deletions cut 5 bases from V and 7 bases from J, with 14 bases between. The CDR3 is 13 amino acids. The CDR3 sequence: CASSSRDRGTQYF. The CDR3 bases are TGCGCCAGCAGCTCTAGGGACCGGGGGACCCAGTACTTC.

The sample holds many counts of this clonotype. V usage is TRBV10-3 and J usage is TRBJ1-2; 7 bases match TRBD1. J was trimmed by 8 bases and V by 10 bases; bases with no gene match: 13. There are 13 residues in the CDR3. In germline, CDR1 is ENHRY, CDR2 SYGVKD. This CDR3 is CATAGQAASGYTF. CDR3 coding DNA: TGTGCCACCGCCGGACAGGCCGCGTCGGGCTACACCTTC.

This chain uses TRBV6-5 with TRBJ1-5, with D unclear. The V gene's germline CDR1 is MNHEY and CDR2 SVGAGI. This CDR3 has 15 amino acids. Trimming removed 5 bases from V and 0 bases from J, with 11 bases in between. The CDR3: CASSEYGFSNQPQHF. The CDR3 DNA is TGTGCCAGCAGTGAATATGGTTTTAGCAATCAGCCCCAGCATTTT.

The chain is built from TRBV6-2 or TRBV6-3 and TRBJ2-2; tentative D call: TRBD1 (5 bases). From germline, CDR1 is MNHEY and CDR2 SVGEGT. V gave up 0 bases and J gave up 4 bases, with 6 bases separating them. The CDR3 is 14 amino acids. CDR3 region: CASSYSRGTGELFF. The DNA for the CDR3 is TGTGCCAGCAGTTACTCAAGGGGCACCGGGGAGCTGTTTTTT.

The chain carries TRBV19 and TRBJ1-5; D is perhaps TRBD1 (6 bases). Germline V lookup: CDR1 LNHDA, CDR2 SQIVND (reference sequence). V lost 3 bases to trimming and J lost 1 base, with 7 bases between them. The CDR3 spans 14 residues. CDR3 in amino acids: CASSIRGSNQPQHF. The CDR3 bases are TGTGCCAGTAGTATCAGGGGAAGCAATCAGCCCCAGCATTTT.

This clonotype occurred many times. The V and J genes are TRBV20-1 and TRBJ2-1; 14 bases align to TRBD2. The germline V gene has CDR1 DFQATT and CDR2 SNEGSKA (reference sequence). This CDR3 is built from 16 residues. V was pared by 0 bases and J by 7 bases, with 5 bases of the junction left unmatched. CDR3 region: CSARERLAGGKNEQFF. The CDR3 nucleotides read TGCAGTGCTAGAGAAAGACTAGCGGGAGGGAAGAATGAGCAGTTCTTC.

The chain is built from TRBV20-1 and TRBJ1-3, with D unclear. The CDR3 length is 13 residues. Per the germline V gene, CDR1 is DFQATT and CDR2 is SNEGSKA (reference sequence). Trimming pared 0 bases from V and 3 bases from J, leaving 6 bases between. CDR3 loop: CSAREIGGNTIYF. The CDR3 DNA reads as TGCAGTGCTAGAGAAATAGGTGGAAACACCATATATTTT.

The rearrangement uses TRBV20-1 and TRBJ2-5; the D is unclear. V shed 0 bases and J shed 3 bases, with 5 bases lying between them. Per the germline V gene, CDR1 is DFQATT and CDR2 is SNEGSKA (reference sequence). This CDR3 has 12 residues. CDR3 nucleotides: TGCAGTGCTAGAGATACAGAAGAGACCCAGTACTTC. Translated: CSARDTEETQYF.

This clonotype appeared once. A read error is possible here, since a much larger clone lies one base away. The chain has TRBV7-9 and TRBJ2-1; 14 bases match TRBD2. The CDR3 consists of 15 residues. CDR1 SEHNR and CDR2 FQNEAQ come from the germline V gene (reference sequence). V shed 5 bases and J 9 bases; nucleotides not matched to a gene: 6. This chain's CDR3 is CASSPTSGGALEQFF. The CDR3 region has the DNA TGTGCCAGCAGCCCGACTAGCGGGGGGGCCCTTGAGCAGTTCTTC.

The V call is TRBV4-1, the J call TRBJ2-1; D uncertain. The J call may not be correct, given that the DNA end is closer to TRBJ2-7. Per germline, CDR1 MGHRA and CDR2 YSYEKL. The CDR3 contains 16 residues. CDR3 DNA: TGCGCCAGCAGCTCGAAGATGGGTTTCTCCTACAATGAGCAGTACTTC. It specifies CASSSKMGFSYNEQYF.

The rearrangement uses TRBV2 and TRBJ2-7; TRBD1 might be the D (6 bases). The CDR3 totals 13 residues. V was cut by 6 bases and J by 4 bases, with 13 bases left in between. Germline lookup yields CDR1 SNHLY and CDR2 FYNNEI. The CDR3 nucleotides are TGTGCCAGCAGCTTCGAAGGGGGTTACGAGCAGTACTTC. Translated: CASSFEGGYEQYF.

This clonotype turned up a few times. This chain uses TRBV28 with TRBJ2-7; TRBD1 is a possible D gene (6 bases). In germline, CDR1 is MDHEN, CDR2 SYDVKM. This CDR3 comprises 15 residues. V was shortened by 5 bases and J by 5 bases, with 19 bases between the two germline ends. The CDR3 protein is CASSGDKVFSNEQYF. The DNA of the CDR3 is TGTGCCAGCAGTGGGGACAAAGTGTTTTCGAACGAGCAGTACTTC.